Listed here is a single TCR beta chain. No cognate antigen has been identified for it. Within one base of it there is no much larger clone, and no base qualities were kept. These data originate in a study of cytomegalovirus exposure and HLA in healthy donors (dated by TCRdb to 2016 to 2017). Some background on the complete study: An earlier analysis of roughly 500 of the donors reported 250 to 350 Gb of sequence data and 120 million or so unique TCR beta sequences from about 180 million T cells. Approximately 300 gigabases of sequencing data and roughly 81 million unique TCR sequences made up an early release that covered approximately 650 HLA-typed donors. Of the approximately 400 genotyped donors, less than 85% were placed in the genetic ancestry cluster associated with self-reported Caucasian donors. The aim of the study was to test whether cataloging public T cell receptors could identify signatures of past pathogen exposure. Using immunosequencing, the study profiled T cell repertoires from 550 to 750 subjects and related those repertoires to cytomegalovirus serostatus. Along with the approximately 700-subject first cohort, a separate validation cohort of over a hundred different subjects was used. To predict cytomegalovirus infection status, the study brought together high-throughput TCR immunosequencing, statistical association of individual TCRs with disease status, and machine learning. To study patterns of TCR occurrence, a later analysis re-analyzed previously published TCR beta repertoires from under 750 donors and added high-resolution HLA genotyping. In the later analysis, no new phenotypic data were used to find candidate immune exposures; instead, reliance was placed on TCR beta sequences and their occurrence across donors. An earlier analysis of fewer than 700 of the donors applied high-throughput TCR beta sequencing to assess whether each TCR beta V gene segment acted as functional or pseudogenic. Donor age, sex, ethnicity and CMV serostatus were compiled alongside the repertoire data. Genome-wide SNP genotypes for about 60% of the roughly 670 donors were used in a later genetic analysis, which treated that subset as a discovery cohort. All discovery cohort repertoires had been generated on a single sequencing platform. Both class I and class II loci were covered by HLA typing, at four-digit resolution. The number of typed donors differed by locus: roughly 629-640 for A, B, C, DRB1 and DQB1; 500 to 550 for DQA1; approximately 610 for DPA1; and around 450 for DPB1. About five DR-DQ haplotypes were treated as single units for association and clustering because of strong linkage in the cohort. Across approximately 420 genotyped donors of the cohort, an average of about 240,000 unique TCR beta nucleotide sequences per donor were sequenced, and approximately 17% of those sequences were non-productive.

According to the germline V gene, CDR1 reads LGHNA and CDR2 reads YSLEER. V is shortened by 0 bases, J by 5 bases, and the region joining them spans 22 bases. The CDR3 holds 19 amino acids from the cysteine to the phenylalanine. Just the 57-base CDR3 DNA is kept, in frame starting at base 1. The cohort consisted of 600 to 750 healthy bone marrow donors. All cohort members were sampled while nominally healthy, although unrecorded immune exposures were likely present. The donor tested CMV seropositive and was one of the 289 seropositive cohort members. Each donor provided a peripheral blood sample, and peripheral blood mononuclear cells were used for TCR beta sequencing. Genomic DNA was extracted from the blood cell samples with the Qiagen DNeasy Blood Extraction Kit. What the research found in general, with its limitations: The 87-base-pair reads could not distinguish some IMGT-functional V segments, including TRBV6-2 and TRBV6-3, so those segments were excluded. An earlier analysis of roughly 570 of the donors showed that most TCR beta V segments appeared in productive rearrangements either about 87% or about 30% of the time, which broadly matched IMGT annotations. Because some donors lacked HLA typing at each locus, the association tests relied only on the typed subset. Compared with the approximately 720-donor mean, donors in an Asian-associated ancestry cluster had fewer N-insertions in productive TCRs, according to a later genetic analysis. A later analysis found that most CMV-associated TCR beta chains appeared HLA-restricted, with HLA associations seemingly driven largely by CMV exposure. Cytomegalovirus status was reported to be diagnosed by the classifier with high specificity and sensitivity in both the original and validation cohorts. In the study, approximately 160 TCR beta chains were listed as associated with cytomegalovirus. A cluster of highly shared sequence variants was judged likely to be a technical artifact of the sequencing pipeline. Only TCR beta chains were sequenced in this cohort, and the absence of alpha or paired-chain data limited detectable features. A later analysis associated about 18,000 TCR beta sequences with specific HLA alleles at a false discovery rate of 0.05. In a later analysis, several top co-occurrence clusters were reported to appear linked to parvovirus B19, influenza, CMV and Epstein-Barr virus. Because counts were too low, more than 15 rarely observed V segments, including chromosome 9 orphons, were left out of the earlier analysis of about 500 of the donors. CMV serostatus was the only immune exposure information available for the cohort. Linkage disequilibrium might explain the correlated functional status among segregating V segments, but an unknown experimental factor could not be excluded. A further reported finding was that TCR beta sequences accurately predicted the HLA-A and HLA-B alleles for most subjects in the first cohort. When HLA alleles, especially DR and DQ, strongly co-occurred, attributing TCR associations to individual alleles was difficult. Three of the identified cytomegalovirus-associated TCR beta chains were confirmed in vitro to be specific for cytomegalovirus antigens. Roughly uniform sequencing depth across donors was assumed in presence/absence analyses, although this assumption may not hold. According to the authors, the approach could potentially be generalized to other disease states and immunological phenotypes. A later analysis found that HLA-associated TCR beta chains were more clonally expanded and had lower generation probabilities than equally common non-associated chains. V-gene and J-gene trimming of TCR beta chains was associated with a missense DCLRE1C variant in a later genetic analysis, and the association was replicated in an independent cohort. A later analysis found that TCR association rates varied across HLA loci, with DRB1 alleles showing the most associated TCRs and HLA-C alleles the fewest. Most TCR sequences were observed very rarely across donors, whereas some public TCRs were present in many individuals.

To prepare the library, the immunoSEQ multiplex PCR assay was applied. For the multiplex PCR, a mixture combining 60 forward primers for TCR Vbeta segments and 13 reverse primers for TCR Jbeta segments was used. A multiplex PCR assay on genomic DNA amplified the CDR3 region of rearranged TCR beta genes. The Illumina HiSeq System was used to sequence the amplified TCR beta libraries as 87-base-pair reads. The paper's processing steps were these. In a later analysis, tens of millions of unique TCR beta chains were counted across the 650 to 700 repertoires, and roughly 11 million of these chains were shared by at least two donors. A nearest-neighbor algorithm error-corrected the raw reads and collapsed the reads into unique sequences, merging closely related sequences to remove PCR and sequencing errors. V, D and J gene segments were assigned by aligning CDR3 sequences to IMGT reference sequences. For a sequence to be retained, a match of at least six nucleotides was required to both a V gene segment and a J gene segment. Rearrangements were classified as productive when the CDR3 lacked stop codons and remained in frame with V and J, and all other rearrangements were classified as non-productive. CDR3 was defined according to IMGT convention as the region running from the second conserved V-encoded cysteine to the conserved J-encoded phenylalanine. In an earlier analysis of just under 600 of the donors, sequences lacking an unambiguous match to a single V gene segment were excluded. In an earlier analysis of 450 to 700 of the donors, V segments were called functional above 56.7% productive rearrangements and were called segregating when the between-donor standard deviation exceeded 5%. A statistical classification framework was built to diagnose cytomegalovirus status from the catalog of TCR beta chain sequences. V and J gene assignment, in a later analysis, came from comparing TCR nucleotide sequences with IMGT/GENE-DB human TR gene sequences. A later analysis assigned CDR3 sequences and most-parsimonious VDJ recombination scenarios with the TCRdist pipeline. In a later analysis, each TCR beta chain was defined by its CDR3 amino acid sequence together with its V-gene family, and reads without a unique V-gene family were excluded. A later analysis removed 500 to 600 highly shared, low-generation-probability nucleotide sequences to deal with suspected cross-contamination and a sequencing artifact. For each public chain, a later analysis derived a clonal expansion index from normalized ranks of inferred template counts within each repertoire. In a later analysis, generation probabilities were computed using a VDJ recombination model fitted to out-of-frame rearrangements, and the results were checked against IGoR. A later analysis scored TCR-TCR, TCR-HLA and TCR-CMV co-occurrence with hypergeometric tests, applying a repertoire-size bias correction to TCR pairs. False discovery rates were estimated in a later analysis by permuting HLA or CMV assignments 20 times. A later analysis grouped co-occurring TCRs with DBSCAN, adding TCRdist sequence similarity when clustering within HLA-allele-positive subsets. For co-occurrence clustering, repertoires with fewer than 30,000 or more than 120,000 public chains were excluded, along with five repertoires with anomalous nucleotide sharing. Sourced from immuneACCESS, this table was stored by TCRdb with only in-frame sequences that have V and J called. A share of the clones is absent; for the studies checked, an unresolved V gene accounts for under half, and the remainder has no known explanation. The V and J calls and clone size were taken over from that table, and D and trimming were inferred from the DNA. The sample table shows more than 85,000 clones, and 69% are seen once. The ten top clones hold roughly 5.9% of the sample.

The sequence is built from TRBV4-3 and TRBJ2-2, with a weak D call of TRBD2 (6 bases match). This receptor was obtained from a woman between 65 and 79 years old in good health and CMV-seropositive. Material for sequencing was PBMCs. This receptor has the CDR3 CASSQEPPRSGGKTGELFF. The nucleotide sequence reads as follows: TGCGCCAGCAGCCAAGAACCACCTCGGAGTGGGGGGAAGACCGGGGAGCTGTTTTTT.